Below, 5 T cell receptor beta chains from the same sample are listed, as sequenced in a study of brain T cells in children with intractable seizures. Stated time point: blood from clinic visit 5 months post-surgery; TSC patient then seizure free. TCRdb's table, derived via immunoSEQ multiplex PCR, lists solely in-frame clones and lacks some. The sample lists 340,000 or so clones; about 93% were seen once. Here the sequenced sample was peripheral blood, taken about 5 months after surgery. Every receptor here comes from a boy in the first two years of life with tuberous sclerosis and intractable seizures.

The chain's CDR3 is CATSHTSHMTSLPYNEQFF. In nucleotides, the CDR3 is TGTGCCACCAGTCATACCTCTCATATGACTAGCCTACCCTACAATGAGCAGTTCTTC. The chain carries TRBV24-1 and TRBJ2-1; TRBD2 matches at 7 bases. From germline, CDR1 is KGHDR and CDR2 SFDVKD. V was clipped by 6 bases and J by 2 bases; unmatched bases: 18. This CDR3 has 19 residues.

This chain uses TRBV13 with TRBJ2-7, with 15 bases identical to TRBD2. The CDR3 loop spans 19 amino acids. J was trimmed by 2 bases and V by 5 bases; bases with no gene match: 13. The V gene's germline CDR1 is PRHDT and CDR2 FYEKMQ (reference sequence). Here the CDR3 DNA reads TGTGCCAGCAGCGGTATAGGGACTAGCGGGGGGTCTTCCACCTACGAGCAGTACTTC. Translating gives CASSGIGTSGGSSTYEQYF.

About this clone: The same CDR3 is also encoded by other DNA sequences in this sample. CDR3 residues: CASSLGLAGGSYEQYF. The CDR3 DNA is TGCGCCAGCAGCTTGGGGTTAGCGGGAGGTTCCTACGAGCAGTACTTC. V usage is TRBV5-1 and J usage is TRBJ2-7, with 10 nucleotides matching TRBD2. This CDR3 contains 16 residues. The junction had 4 bases not matched to a gene; V was cut back by 0 bases and J by 1 base. Germline assignment: CDR1 SGHRS and CDR2 YFSETQ.

The V and J genes are TRBV4-2 and TRBJ2-1, with 14 bases matching TRBD2. Looked up from germline, CDR1 is LGHNA and CDR2 is YNFKEQ. This CDR3 region has 16 residues. V trimming: 1 base; J trimming: 7 bases; junction bases outside the gene matches: 3. The CDR3 region is CASSQGTSGGRNEQFF. CDR3 coding DNA: TGTGCCAGCAGCCAAGGGACTAGCGGGGGGAGGAATGAGCAGTTCTTC.

CDR3 nucleotides: TGTGCCAGCAGCAAGGTGCCCCCGGGACAGGGATGGGGCACCGGGGAGCTGTTTTTT. Translated, it gives CASSKVPPGQGWGTGELFF. The rearrangement links TRBV21-1 to TRBJ2-2; TRBD1 is the table's D call and was not checked against the DNA. TRBV21-1 is noted as a pseudogene. The CDR3 loop spans 19 amino acids.